The entry below describes one T cell receptor (beta chain). Antigen: not known. Trimming shortened V by 6 bases and J by 2 bases, and 14 bases separated the two germline ends. This CDR3 contains 15 residues. CDR1 is MDHEN, CDR2 SYDVKM, per germline. The source of the sample is a study of cytomegalovirus exposure and HLA in healthy donors. The PCR ran on 60 Vbeta and 13 Jbeta primers. Clones were sequenced by immunoSEQ multiplex PCR, and TCRdb holds only the in-frame ones, with some missing. This table has hundreds of thousands of clones, about 72% appearing once. Broader study findings: In a later analysis, V- and J-gene trimming of beta chains associated with a DCLRE1C missense variant, replicated independently. The later analysis indicated that the majority of CMV-associated TCR beta chains appeared HLA-restricted. Some V segments, TRBV6-2 and TRBV6-3 among them, were indistinguishable and were therefore excluded.

This TCR was recovered from a male donor in good health and CMV-seronegative. The sequenced material came from PBMCs. The chain couples TRBV28 to TRBJ2-1; D not certain. CDR3 nucleotides: TGTGCCAGCAGCCTGGCGAGTAGCACCTACAATGAGCAGTTCTTC. Its translation: CASSLASSTYNEQFF.